This entry lists 23 T cell receptor beta chains sequenced from one sample in a study of blood T cell repertoires in COVID-19. Produced via immunoSEQ multiplex PCR; TCRdb's table is partial and in-frame only. The sample gives tens of thousands of clones, over 85% of which show up once; 2.8% is in the top ten. Sequenced sample: peripheral blood. The receptor set was obtained from a human donor in a cohort sampled during active COVID-19.

This chain links TRBV15 with TRBJ2-3; 8 bases align to TRBD2. The J segment lost 2 bases and the V segment lost 5 bases, leaving 9 bases of the junction unmatched. CDR1 is LNHNV, CDR2 YYDKDF, per germline (reference sequence). CDR3 length: 16 amino acids. The CDR3 here is CATSRRVSGDTDTQYF. The DNA for the CDR3 is TGTGCCACCAGCCGGAGGGTTAGCGGGGACACAGATACGCAGTATTTT.

The CDR3 loop reads CATSPSGRAYEQYF. The DNA of the CDR3 is TGTGCCACCAGTCCCAGCGGGAGGGCCTACGAGCAGTACTTC. The chain is built from TRBV24-1 and TRBJ2-7, with TRBD2 matching over 10 bases. Trimming at V came to 6 bases and at J to 2 bases, leaving 3 bases not matched to a gene. Germline CDR1 KGHDR, CDR2 SFDVKD. The CDR3 runs to 14 residues.

The chain combines TRBV5-5 with TRBJ1-1; D remains unclear. This CDR3 is 14 amino acids long. Germline CDR1 reads SGHKS; CDR2 reads YYEKEE (reference sequence). The germline V and J ends were trimmed by 0 bases and 1 base, with 7 bases remaining between them. This chain's CDR3 is CASSLDGWNTEAFF. CDR3 bases: TGTGCCAGCAGCTTGGACGGTTGGAACACTGAAGCTTTCTTT.

This chain connects TRBV30 to TRBJ2-2, with D possibly being TRBD1 (8 bases). Germline V CDR1 and CDR2: GTSNPN, SVGIG (reference sequence). The CDR3 sequence is 14 residues long. V shed 0 bases and J shed 5 bases, with 10 bases lying between them. This CDR3 reads CAWSVQGGTGELFF. The CDR3 coding sequence is TGTGCCTGGAGTGTACAGGGGGGGACCGGGGAGCTGTTTTTT.

The chain links TRBV7-6 to TRBJ2-7; D uncertain. Germline V gives CDR1 SGHVS, CDR2 FNYEAQ. This CDR3 comprises 12 residues. The V end was cut by 5 bases, the J end by 0 bases, with 5 bases between. In DNA form, the CDR3 reads TGTGCCAGCAGCCCCAGCTCCTACGAGCAGTACTTC. This gives the protein CASSPSSYEQYF. Filled out from reference TRBV7-6 and TRBJ2-7, the complete variable domain reads GAGVSQSPRYKVTKRGQDVALRCDPISGHVSLYWYRQALGQGPEFLTYFNYEAQQDKSGLPNDRFSAERPEGSISTLTIQRTEQRDSAMYRCASSPSSYEQYFGPGTRLTVT.

V and J are TRBV2 and TRBJ2-5; 8 bases fit TRBD1. Germline CDR1 and CDR2: SNHLY and FYNNEI. Trimming removed 5 bases from V and 10 bases from J; junction bases left unmatched: 3. The length of the CDR3 is 11 residues. CDR3 protein: CASSPTGGQYF. CDR3 bases: TGTGCCAGCAGTCCCACAGGGGGCCAGTACTTC.

The chain carries TRBV28 and TRBJ2-2; 7 positions match TRBD2. V lost 8 bases to trimming and J lost 5 bases; unmatched junction nucleotides: 5. CDR3 length: 13 amino acids. Germline lookup yields CDR1 MDHEN and CDR2 SYDVKM. The CDR3: CASDGGGTGELFF. The CDR3, as DNA: TGTGCCAGCGATGGGGGGGGGACCGGGGAGCTGTTTTTT. The whole variable domain, filled in from reference TRBV28 and TRBJ2-2, reads DVKVTQSSRYLVKRTGEKVFLECVQDMDHENMFWYRQDPGLGLRLIYFSYDVKMKEKGDIPEGYSVSREKKERFSLILESASTNQTSMYLCASDGGGTGELFFGEGSRLTVL.

A note on this clone: Additional DNA sequences in this sample encode the identical CDR3. The chain links TRBV19 to TRBJ1-2; D not certain. The germline V gene has CDR1 LNHDA and CDR2 SQIVND (reference sequence). The V and J ends lost 3 bases and 8 bases respectively, with 13 bases between them. CDR3 length equals 13 residues. CDR3 region: CASSIGGSRGYTF. The CDR3 region has the DNA TGTGCCAGTAGTATTGGAGGGTCGAGAGGCTACACCTTC.

The rearrangement uses TRBV6-6 and TRBJ2-2; 9 positions match TRBD1. The CDR3 covers 16 residues. Per germline, CDR1 MNHNY and CDR2 SVGAGI (reference sequence). The V and J ends lost 6 bases and 7 bases, in that order; junction bases with no gene match: 12. DNA for the CDR3: TGTGCCAGCAGCTTCTACCGGGACAGGGACGGCGGGGAGCTGTTTTTT. Its protein product is CASSFYRDRDGGELFF.

The V and J genes are TRBV18 and TRBJ2-2; 12 positions agree with TRBD2. The CDR3 is made up of 19 amino acids. J lost 5 bases, V lost 0 bases, and 10 bases had no gene match. CDR1 is KGHSH and CDR2 is LQKENI in the germline V gene. The CDR3 spells CASSPPRLAGVGWTGELFF. As DNA, the CDR3 is TGTGCCAGCTCACCACCCCGACTAGCGGGAGTTGGTTGGACCGGGGAGCTGTTTTTT.

This clone was observed once. The CDR3 is CASAGVTRGYEQYF. The CDR3 coding sequence is TGTGCCAGCGCCGGCGTGACGAGAGGCTACGAGCAGTACTTC. This rearrangement joins TRBV7-9 to TRBJ2-7; D is unresolved. This CDR3 has 14 residues. Trimming removed 8 bases at V and 3 bases at J, with 17 bases between. The V gene's germline CDR1 is SEHNR and CDR2 FQNEAQ (reference sequence).

The J gene is TRBJ2-5, the V gene TRBV18, with TRBD1 matching over 9 bases. The CDR3 loop spans 17 amino acids. With V trimmed by 1 base and J by 1 base, 7 bases remained unmatched. In germline, CDR1 is KGHSH, CDR2 LQKENI. The CDR3 nucleotides read TGTGCCAGCTCACCACTCGGGACAGGGAATCCCCAAGAGACCCAGTACTTC. This codes for CASSPLGTGNPQETQYF.

V usage is TRBV27 and J usage is TRBJ2-7, with D possibly being TRBD2 (5 bases). Trimming removed 10 bases at V and 2 bases at J, with 12 bases between. CDR3 size: 12 residues. The germline CDR1 and CDR2 sequences are MNHEY and SMNVEV (reference sequence). The DNA of the CDR3 is TGTGCCAACTCGGACGGGACCTACGAGCAGTACTTC. Protein sequence: CANSDGTYEQYF.

In this sample, this clone turned up once. V and J are TRBV9 and TRBJ2-2; D is undetermined. Germline V gene lookup returns CDR1 SGDLS and CDR2 YYNGEE. The CDR3 has 13 amino acids. Trimming took 3 bases from V and 4 from J, leaving 7 bases between them. The CDR3 region has the DNA TGTGCCAGCAGCGCCCTACTCACCGGGGAGCTGTTTTTT. It encodes CASSALLTGELFF.

The V and J genes are TRBV5-1 and TRBJ2-2, with a weak D call TRBD2 (5 bases). The germline CDR1 and CDR2 sequences are SGHRS and YFSETQ. This CDR3 is built from 17 residues. V was pared by 0 bases and J by 0 bases, with 12 bases between. Here the CDR3 DNA reads TGCGCCAGCAGCTTGGAAGGACTTGAAACGAACACCGGGGAGCTGTTTTTT. Protein sequence: CASSLEGLETNTGELFF.

The chain couples TRBV2 to TRBJ2-5, with 11 bases that match TRBD1. CDR1 and CDR2 from the germline V gene are SNHLY and FYNNEI. The CDR3 contains 16 residues. V lost 6 bases to trimming and J lost 1 base; unmatched junction nucleotides: 7. DNA of the CDR3: TGTGCCAGCAGGGATCCCGGGACAGGGGGCCAAGAGACCCAGTACTTC. It is translated as CASRDPGTGGQETQYF.

The rearrangement uses TRBV5-1 and TRBJ1-6; 8 nucleotides align to TRBD1. Germline assignment: CDR1 SGHRS and CDR2 YFSETQ. This CDR3 is 15 amino acids long. The junction had 6 bases not matched to a gene; V was cut back by 3 bases and J by 7 bases. CDR3 DNA: TGCGCCAGCAGCTCCTCGACAGGGGAGAATTCACCCCTCCACTTT. Its protein is CASSSSTGENSPLHF.

The chain is built from TRBV29-1 and TRBJ1-1; the match to TRBD1 covers 7 bases. Trimming at V came to 8 bases and at J to 4 bases, leaving 10 bases not matched to a gene. The CDR3 is 13 amino acids. Germline-derived CDR1 and CDR2 are SQVTM and ANQGSEA. The CDR3 region has the DNA TGCAGCTCATTAAGCGAGGGGGCCACTGAAGCTTTCTTT. Translation: CSSLSEGATEAFF.

The V call is TRBV9, the J call TRBJ2-1; 7 bases are a match to TRBD1. V was pared by 4 bases and J by 5 bases, with 6 bases of the junction left unmatched. Germline V gives CDR1 SGDLS, CDR2 YYNGEE. CDR3 length: 14 residues. The CDR3 loop reads CASSKTGYDNEQFF. The CDR3 nucleotides are TGTGCCAGCAGCAAGACAGGGTACGACAATGAGCAGTTCTTC.

J is TRBJ1-6 and V is TRBV5-1, with D possibly matching TRBD1 (6 bases). This CDR3 has 15 residues. The germline CDR1 and CDR2 sequences are SGHRS and YFSETQ. Trimming took off 2 bases at V and 7 bases at J, with 13 bases between the two ends. DNA for the CDR3: TGCGCCAGCAGCTTATCAGACAGGAGGAATTCACCCCTCCACTTT. This encodes CASSLSDRRNSPLHF. Full variable domain (remainder filled in from reference TRBV5-1 and TRBJ1-6): KAGVTQTPRYLIKTRGQQVTLSCSPISGHRSVSWYQQTPGQGLQFLFEYFSETQRNKGNFPGRFSGRQFSNSRSEMNVSTLELGDSALYLCASSLSDRRNSPLHFGNGTRLTVT.

This sequence joins TRBV3-1 (or the pseudogene TRBV3-2) and TRBJ2-1; D may be TRBD2 (6 bases). Germline loops: CDR1 LGHDT, CDR2 YNNKEL (reference sequence). The CDR3 covers 16 residues. Between the trimmed V and J ends, which lost 4 bases and 0 bases, there was a span of 13 bases. The CDR3 nucleotides are TGTGCCAGCAGCCTCCGGGGGATCGTCTCCTACAATGAGCAGTTCTTC. It is translated as CASSLRGIVSYNEQFF.

A single count supports this clone. The chain has TRBV4-2 and TRBJ1-1; D is uncertain. CDR1 LGHNA and CDR2 YNFKEQ come from the germline V gene. V lost 0 bases to trimming and J lost 1 base, with 9 bases between them. CDR3 length: 15 residues. The DNA for the CDR3 is TGTGCCAGCAGCCAAGAGATGAGGGAGAACACTGAAGCTTTCTTT. Translating it yields CASSQEMRENTEAFF.

The V call is TRBV28, the J call TRBJ2-7; TRBD2 matches at 8 bases. The CDR3 is 14 amino acids. The ends lost 6 bases at V and 4 bases at J; junction bases unmatched: 8. Germline lookup yields CDR1 MDHEN and CDR2 SYDVKM. The CDR3 nucleotides are TGTGCCAGCAGAGCGGGAGCGATTTATTACGAGCAGTACTTC. It translates to CASRAGAIYYEQYF. The full variable domain, completed using reference TRBV28 and TRBJ2-7, is DVKVTQSSRYLVKRTGEKVFLECVQDMDHENMFWYRQDPGLGLRLIYFSYDVKMKEKGDIPEGYSVSREKKERFSLILESASTNQTSMYLCASRAGAIYYEQYFGPGTRLTVT.